This is a list of T cell receptor beta chains from one sample in a study of T-cell reconstitution after alpha-beta-depleted transplantation in children. TCRdb analysed the PCR reads with MiXCR anew, one entry per CDR3 protein. The sample has a few hundred thousand distinct CDR3 sequences; over 20% are singletons. Sequencing used PBMCs, obtained before TCRalphabeta/CD19-depleted stem cell transplant. The receptors come from a boy under two years old with Wiskott-Aldrich syndrome, due to receive a stem cell transplant. CDR3s include the opening cysteine and the closing phenylalanine or tryptophan. The order of the fields is V gene, J gene, clone size, D gene, CDR3 DNA, CDR3 protein. The D gene is left open where the match is weak. Size tells how often a clone was seen (once, few, many) or the class of an expanded clone, and some rows leave it out.

>TRBV20-1|TRBJ1-6|NA|TRBD1
TGCAGTGCTAGGCGTCAGGGGGATTCACCCCTCCACTTT
CSARRQGDSPLHF
>TRBV2|TRBJ2-5|few|TRBD2
TGTGCCAGCGCCAGACTAGCGGGAGGCGAGACCCAGTACTTC
CASARLAGGETQYF
>TRBV27|TRBJ2-7|few|TRBD2
TGTGCCAGCAGCCGGAAACTAGCGGGAGTCGACGAGCAGTACTTC
CASSRKLAGVDEQYF
>TRBV18|TRBJ1-1|few|TRBD1
TGTGCCAGCTCAGTCACCCAGGGGGCGCCTGAAGCTTTCTTT
CASSVTQGAPEAFF
>TRBV10-3|TRBJ1-1|NA|TRBD1
TGTGCCATCAGTGAGACTGGACAGGGGGGCACTGAAGCTTTCTTT
CAISETGQGGTEAFF
>TRBV29-1|TRBJ2-2|few|NA
TGCAGCGTTGTGACTAGGAGGAACACCGGGGAGCTGTTTTTT
CSVVTRRNTGELFF
>TRBV20-1|TRBJ2-3|few|NA
TGCAGTGCCCCACGGGGCGGACACACAGATACGCAGTATTTT
CSAPRGGHTDTQYF
>TRBV10-3|TRBJ2-1|NA|TRBD2
TGTGCCATCAGTGAGTCGGGCGGGAGGGTCTACAATGAGCAGTTCTTC
CAISESGGRVYNEQFF
>TRBV24-1|TRBJ2-1|few|NA
TGTGCCACCAGTGATCGCGAGGGGGCCTACAATGAGCAGTTCTTC
CATSDREGAYNEQFF
>TRBV12-3/TRBV12-4|TRBJ2-5|NA|NA
TGTGCCAGCACCGTTCAGGGGGGAGGCAAAGAGACCCAGTACTTC
CASTVQGGGKETQYF
>TRBV12-3/TRBV12-4|TRBJ2-7|once|NA
TGTGCCAGCAGTTTCCAACGGAACAGCGACGAGCAGTACTTC
CASSFQRNSDEQYF
>TRBV12-3/TRBV12-4|TRBJ2-5|few|NA
TGTGCCAGCAGCCCTACCGGGGACACCCAAGAGACCCAGTACTTC
CASSPTGDTQETQYF
>TRBV20-1|TRBJ2-1|NA|TRBD1
TGCAGTGCGCAAACGGGGACAGGGGACAATGAGCAGTTCTTC
CSAQTGTGDNEQFF
>TRBV9|TRBJ1-2|few|TRBD1
TGTGCCAGCAGCGTAGGCTCAGCGACAGGGGGTAACTATGGCTACACCTTC
CASSVGSATGGNYGYTF
>TRBV3-1|TRBJ1-2|NA|NA
TGTGCCAGCAGCCTAGGGAGACGGGGGGCGAGTGGCTACACCTTC
CASSLGRRGASGYTF